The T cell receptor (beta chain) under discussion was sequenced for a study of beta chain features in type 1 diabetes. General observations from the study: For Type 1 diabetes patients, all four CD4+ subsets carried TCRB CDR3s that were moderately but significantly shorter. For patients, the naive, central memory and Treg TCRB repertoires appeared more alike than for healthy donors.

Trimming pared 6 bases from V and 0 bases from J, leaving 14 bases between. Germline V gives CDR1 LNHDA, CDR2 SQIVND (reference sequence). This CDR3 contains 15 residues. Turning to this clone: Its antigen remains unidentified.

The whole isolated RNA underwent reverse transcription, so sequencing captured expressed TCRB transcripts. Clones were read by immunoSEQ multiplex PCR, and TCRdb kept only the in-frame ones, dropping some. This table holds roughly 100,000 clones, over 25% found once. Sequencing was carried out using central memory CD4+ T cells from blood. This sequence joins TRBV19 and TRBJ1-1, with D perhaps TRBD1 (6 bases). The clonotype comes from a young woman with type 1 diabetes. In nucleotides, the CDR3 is TGTGCCAGTAGAGCCACAGGGTACATGAACACTGAAGCTTTCTTT. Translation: CASRATGYMNTEAFF.